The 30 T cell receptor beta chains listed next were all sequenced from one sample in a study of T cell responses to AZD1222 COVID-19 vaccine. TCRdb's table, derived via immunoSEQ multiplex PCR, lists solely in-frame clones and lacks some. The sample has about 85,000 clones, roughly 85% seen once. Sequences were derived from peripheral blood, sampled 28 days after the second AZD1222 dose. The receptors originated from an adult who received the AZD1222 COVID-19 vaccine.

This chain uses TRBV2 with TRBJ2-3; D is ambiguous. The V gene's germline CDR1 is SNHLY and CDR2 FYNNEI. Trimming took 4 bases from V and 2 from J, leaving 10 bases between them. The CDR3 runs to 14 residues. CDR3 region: CASSAVDTTDTQYF. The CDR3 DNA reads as TGTGCCAGCAGTGCTGTAGACACCACAGATACGCAGTATTTT.

For the CDR3, the DNA is TGTGCCAGCAGCCGCGATGGAAACACCATATATTTT. Translation gives CASSRDGNTIYF. V gene TRBV7-9 combines with J gene TRBJ1-3; D remains ambiguous. The CDR3 is 12 amino acids. CDR1 SEHNR and CDR2 FQNEAQ come from the germline V gene (reference sequence). Trimming cost V 5 bases and J 3 bases, with 5 bases left between them.

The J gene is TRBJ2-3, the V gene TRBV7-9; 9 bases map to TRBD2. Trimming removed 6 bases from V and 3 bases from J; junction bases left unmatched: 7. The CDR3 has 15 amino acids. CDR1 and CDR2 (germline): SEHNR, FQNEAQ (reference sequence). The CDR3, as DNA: TGTGCCAGCAGTCGTAGCGGGGGAGTAACAGATACGCAGTATTTT. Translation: CASSRSGGVTDTQYF.

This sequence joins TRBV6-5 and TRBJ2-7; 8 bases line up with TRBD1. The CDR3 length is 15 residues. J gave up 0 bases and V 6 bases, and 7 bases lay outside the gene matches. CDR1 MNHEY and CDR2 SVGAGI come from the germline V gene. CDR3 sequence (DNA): TGTGCCAGCAGAACGACAGGGGCAGGCTCCTACGAGCAGTACTTC. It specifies CASRTTGAGSYEQYF.

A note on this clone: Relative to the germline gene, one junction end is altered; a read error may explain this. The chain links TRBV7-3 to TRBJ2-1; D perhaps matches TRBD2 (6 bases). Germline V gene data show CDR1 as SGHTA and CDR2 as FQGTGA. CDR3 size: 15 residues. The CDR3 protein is CASSLAAGSYNEQFF. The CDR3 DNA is TGTGCCAGTAGCTTAGCGGCGGGCTCCTACAATGAGCAGTTCTTC.

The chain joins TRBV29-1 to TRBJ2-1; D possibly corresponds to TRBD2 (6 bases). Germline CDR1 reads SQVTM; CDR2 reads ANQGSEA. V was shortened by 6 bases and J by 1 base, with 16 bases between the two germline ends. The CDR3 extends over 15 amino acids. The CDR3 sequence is CSVLAGTRSYNEQFF. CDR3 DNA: TGCAGCGTCCTGGCAGGGACTCGTTCCTACAATGAGCAGTTCTTC.

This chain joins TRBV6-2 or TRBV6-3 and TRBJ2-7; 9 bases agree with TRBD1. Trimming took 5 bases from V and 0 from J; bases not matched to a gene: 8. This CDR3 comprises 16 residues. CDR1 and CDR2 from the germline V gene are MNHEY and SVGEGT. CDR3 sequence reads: CASSRGDRVGSYEQYF. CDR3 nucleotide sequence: TGTGCCAGCAGTAGAGGGGACAGGGTTGGCTCCTACGAGCAGTACTTC.

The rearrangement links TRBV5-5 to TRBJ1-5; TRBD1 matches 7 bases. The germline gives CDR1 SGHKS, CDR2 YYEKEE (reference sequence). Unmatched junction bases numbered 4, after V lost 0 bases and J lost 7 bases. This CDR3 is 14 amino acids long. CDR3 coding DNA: TGTGCCAGCAGCTTGGCAGGGGGAAACCAGCCCCAGCATTTT. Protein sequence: CASSLAGGNQPQHF.

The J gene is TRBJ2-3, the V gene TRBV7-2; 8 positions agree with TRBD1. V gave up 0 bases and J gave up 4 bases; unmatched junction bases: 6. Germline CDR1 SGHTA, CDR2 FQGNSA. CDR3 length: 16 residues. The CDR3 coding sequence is TGTGCCAGCAGCTTAGCGCCCCCAGGGGGCGCAGATACGCAGTATTTT. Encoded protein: CASSLAPPGGADTQYF.

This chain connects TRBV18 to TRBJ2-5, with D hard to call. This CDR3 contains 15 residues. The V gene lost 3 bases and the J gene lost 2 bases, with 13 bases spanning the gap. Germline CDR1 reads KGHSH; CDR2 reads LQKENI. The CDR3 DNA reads TGTGCCAGCTCACCCGAGGTAGGGCATCAAGAGACCCAGTACTTC. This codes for CASSPEVGHQETQYF.

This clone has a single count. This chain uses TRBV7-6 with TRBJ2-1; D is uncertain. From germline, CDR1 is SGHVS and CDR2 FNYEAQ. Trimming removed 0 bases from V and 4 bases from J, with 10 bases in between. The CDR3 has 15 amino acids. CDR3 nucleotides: TGTGCCAGCAGCTTAGCTAGGATCCCATACAATGAGCAGTTCTTC. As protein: CASSLARIPYNEQFF. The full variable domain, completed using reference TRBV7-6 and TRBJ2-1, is GAGVSQSPRYKVTKRGQDVALRCDPISGHVSLYWYRQALGQGPEFLTYFNYEAQQDKSGLPNDRFSAERPEGSISTLTIQRTEQRDSAMYRCASSLARIPYNEQFFGPGTRLTVL.

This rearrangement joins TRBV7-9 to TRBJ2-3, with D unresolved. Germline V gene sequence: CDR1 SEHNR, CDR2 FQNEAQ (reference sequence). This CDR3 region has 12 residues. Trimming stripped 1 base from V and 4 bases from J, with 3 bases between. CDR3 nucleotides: TGTGCCAGCAGCTTAGTATCAGATACGCAGTATTTT. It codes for CASSLVSDTQYF.

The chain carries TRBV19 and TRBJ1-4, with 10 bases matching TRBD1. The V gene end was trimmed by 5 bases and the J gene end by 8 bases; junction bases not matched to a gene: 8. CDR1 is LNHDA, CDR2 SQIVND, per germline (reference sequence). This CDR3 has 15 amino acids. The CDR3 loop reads CASSPWGTGDEKLFF. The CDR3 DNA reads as TGTGCCAGTAGTCCTTGGGGGACAGGGGACGAAAAACTGTTTTTT.

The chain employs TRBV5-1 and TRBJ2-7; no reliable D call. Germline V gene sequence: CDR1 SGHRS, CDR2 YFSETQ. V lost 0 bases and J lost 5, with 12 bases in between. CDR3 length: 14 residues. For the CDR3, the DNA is TGCGCCAGCAGCTTGGATTCTATGGCCGACGAGCAGTACTTC. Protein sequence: CASSLDSMADEQYF.

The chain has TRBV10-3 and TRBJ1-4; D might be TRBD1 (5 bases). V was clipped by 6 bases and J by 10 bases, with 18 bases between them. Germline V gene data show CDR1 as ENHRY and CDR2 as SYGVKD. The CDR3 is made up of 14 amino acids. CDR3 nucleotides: TGTGCCATCAGATCAGACGTAGGGACTGGAAAACTGTTTTTT. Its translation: CAIRSDVGTGKLFF.

The CDR3 loop reads CASGPIFNYNEQFF. In DNA, the CDR3 is TGTGCCAGCGGGCCCATATTTAACTACAATGAGCAGTTCTTC. The gene calls are TRBV7-2 and TRBJ2-1; D unclear. The germline CDR1 and CDR2 sequences are SGHTA and FQGNSA. Trimming pared 8 bases from V and 3 bases from J, leaving 14 bases between. The CDR3 covers 14 residues.

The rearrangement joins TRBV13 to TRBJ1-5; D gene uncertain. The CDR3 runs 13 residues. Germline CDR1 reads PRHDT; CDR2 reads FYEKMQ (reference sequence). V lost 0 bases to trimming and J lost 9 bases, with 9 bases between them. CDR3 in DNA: TGTGCCAGCAGCTTAGGGTCTCCCGGGCCCCAGCATTTT. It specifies CASSLGSPGPQHF.

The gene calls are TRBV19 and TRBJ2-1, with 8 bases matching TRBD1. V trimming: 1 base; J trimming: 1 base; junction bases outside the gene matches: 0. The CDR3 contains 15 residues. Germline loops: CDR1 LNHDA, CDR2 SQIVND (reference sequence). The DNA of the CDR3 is TGTGCCAGTAGTATAGGACAGGGGTCCTACAATGAGCAGTTCTTC. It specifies CASSIGQGSYNEQFF. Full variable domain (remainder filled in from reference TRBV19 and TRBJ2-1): DGGITQSPKYLFRKEGQNVTLSCEQNLNHDAMYWYRQDPGQGLRLIYYSQIVNDFQKGDIAEGYSVSREKKESFPLTVTSAQKNPTAFYLCASSIGQGSYNEQFFGPGTRLTVL.

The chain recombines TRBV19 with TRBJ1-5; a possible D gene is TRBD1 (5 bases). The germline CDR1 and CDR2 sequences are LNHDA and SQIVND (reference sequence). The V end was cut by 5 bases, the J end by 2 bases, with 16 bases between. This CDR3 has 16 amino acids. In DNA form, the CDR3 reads TGTGCCAGTAGTCCGCACCAGGGTTTGGGCAATCAGCCCCAGCATTTT. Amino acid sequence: CASSPHQGLGNQPQHF.

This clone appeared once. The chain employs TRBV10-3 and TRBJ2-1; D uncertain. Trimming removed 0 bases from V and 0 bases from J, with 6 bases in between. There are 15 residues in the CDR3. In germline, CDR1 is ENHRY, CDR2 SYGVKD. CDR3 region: CAISESADSYNEQFF. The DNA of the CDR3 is TGTGCCATCAGTGAGTCTGCGGACTCCTACAATGAGCAGTTCTTC.

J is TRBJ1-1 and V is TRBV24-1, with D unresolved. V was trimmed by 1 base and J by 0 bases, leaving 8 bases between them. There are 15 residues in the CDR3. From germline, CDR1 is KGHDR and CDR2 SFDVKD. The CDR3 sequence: CATSDFGNMNTEAFF. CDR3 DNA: TGTGCCACCAGTGATTTTGGCAACATGAACACTGAAGCTTTCTTT.

This CDR3 reads CASIGQQGGYTF. In DNA, the CDR3 is TGTGCCAGCATTGGACAGCAGGGTGGCTACACCTTC. The rearrangement uses TRBV2 and TRBJ1-2; TRBD1 might be the D (6 bases). The CDR3 contains 12 residues. V was trimmed by 7 bases and J by 7 bases, leaving 13 bases between them. Germline CDR1 reads SNHLY; CDR2 reads FYNNEI. Full variable domain (outside the CDR3, taken from reference TRBV2 and TRBJ1-2): EPEVTQTPSHQVTQMGQEVILRCVPISNHLYFYWYRQILGQKVEFLVSFYNNEISEKSEIFDDQFSVERPDGSNFTLKIRSTKLEDSAMYFCASIGQQGGYTFGSGTRLTVV.

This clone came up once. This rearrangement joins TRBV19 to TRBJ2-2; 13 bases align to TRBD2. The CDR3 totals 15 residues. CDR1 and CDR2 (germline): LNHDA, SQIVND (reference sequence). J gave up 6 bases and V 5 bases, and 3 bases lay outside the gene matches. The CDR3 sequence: CASSPGLAGPGELFF. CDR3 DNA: TGTGCCAGTAGTCCGGGACTAGCGGGACCCGGGGAGCTGTTTTTT.

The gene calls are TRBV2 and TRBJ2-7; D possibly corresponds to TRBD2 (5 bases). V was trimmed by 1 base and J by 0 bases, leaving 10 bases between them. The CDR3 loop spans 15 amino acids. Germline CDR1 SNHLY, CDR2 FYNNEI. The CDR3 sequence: CASSEGRRTSYEQYF. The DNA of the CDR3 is TGTGCCAGCAGTGAAGGGCGGAGGACCTCCTACGAGCAGTACTTC. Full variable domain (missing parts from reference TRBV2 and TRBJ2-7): EPEVTQTPSHQVTQMGQEVILRCVPISNHLYFYWYRQILGQKVEFLVSFYNNEISEKSEIFDDQFSVERPDGSNFTLKIRSTKLEDSAMYFCASSEGRRTSYEQYFGPGTRLTVT.

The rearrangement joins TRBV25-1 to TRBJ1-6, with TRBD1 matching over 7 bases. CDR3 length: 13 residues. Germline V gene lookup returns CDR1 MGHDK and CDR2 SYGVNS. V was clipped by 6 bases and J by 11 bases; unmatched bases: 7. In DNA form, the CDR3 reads TGTGCCAGCAGCGTACAGGGGTACGCACCCCTCCACTTT. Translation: CASSVQGYAPLHF.

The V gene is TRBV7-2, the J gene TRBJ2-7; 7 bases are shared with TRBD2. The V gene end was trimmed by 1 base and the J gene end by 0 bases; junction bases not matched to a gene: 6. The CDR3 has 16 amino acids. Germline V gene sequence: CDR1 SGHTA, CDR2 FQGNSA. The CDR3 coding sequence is TGTGCCAGCAGCTTAGTTAAGGCTAGCGGCTCCTACGAGCAGTACTTC. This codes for CASSLVKASGSYEQYF.

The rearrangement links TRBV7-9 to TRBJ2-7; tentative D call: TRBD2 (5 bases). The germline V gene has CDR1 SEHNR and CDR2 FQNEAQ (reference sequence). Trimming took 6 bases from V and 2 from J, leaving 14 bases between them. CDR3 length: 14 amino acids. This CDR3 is CASRGGPTPYEQYF. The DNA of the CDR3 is TGTGCCAGCAGAGGCGGGCCGACCCCCTACGAGCAGTACTTC.

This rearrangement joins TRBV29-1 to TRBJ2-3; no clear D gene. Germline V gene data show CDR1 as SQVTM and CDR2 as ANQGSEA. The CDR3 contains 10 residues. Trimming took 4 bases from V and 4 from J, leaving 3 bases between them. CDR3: CSVGADTQYF. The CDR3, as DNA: TGCAGCGTTGGTGCAGATACGCAGTATTTT.

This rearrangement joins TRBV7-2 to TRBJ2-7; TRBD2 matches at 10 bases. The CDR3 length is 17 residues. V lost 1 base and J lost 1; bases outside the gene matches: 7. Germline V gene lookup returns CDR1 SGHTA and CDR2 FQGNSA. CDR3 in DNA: TGTGCCAGCAGCTTAGATTTAGCGGGGGGATTTTCCTACGAGCAGTACTTC. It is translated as CASSLDLAGGFSYEQYF.

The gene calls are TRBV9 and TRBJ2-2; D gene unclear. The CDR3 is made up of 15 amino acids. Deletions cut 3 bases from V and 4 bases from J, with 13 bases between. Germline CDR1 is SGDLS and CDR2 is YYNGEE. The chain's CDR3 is CASSGLPAATGELFF. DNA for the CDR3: TGTGCCAGCAGCGGATTGCCGGCCGCCACCGGGGAGCTGTTTTTT.